The rows below give T cell receptor beta chains drawn from one sample of a study of T cells in Graves' hyperthyroidism and ophthalmopathy. Each CDR3 protein gets one entry after TCRdb re-called the multiplex PCR reads with MiXCR. The sample contains about 700,000 distinct CDR3 sequences, 11% to 15% of which appear only once. Material for sequencing was blood. Every receptor here comes from a woman under 30 with Graves' hyperthyroidism. Each CDR3 is given with its conserved first and last residue.

CDR3,J,V
CSGGHSNYGYTF,TRBJ1-2,TRBV29-1
CASSPLYAGHNEQFF,TRBJ2-1,TRBV18
CASRSWDTTQYF,TRBJ2-5,TRBV6-1
CASSIGKAGVTYEQYF,TRBJ2-7,TRBV19
CASSQDPTGVYEQYF,TRBJ2-7,TRBV3-1
CAWSGGVSGRGQETQYF,TRBJ2-5,TRBV30
CASSFKLAGVKDTQYF,TRBJ2-3,TRBV7-9
CATAGFSTDTQYF,TRBJ2-3,TRBV24-1
CASSSELGWGHNEQFF,TRBJ2-1,TRBV7-2
CSAARGPRGYTF,TRBJ1-2,TRBV20-1
CASSSTRDPYEQYF,TRBJ2-7,TRBV27
CASSLGETSGVYNEQFF,TRBJ2-1,TRBV7-6
CPSVSSGGGKRPQHF,TRBJ1-5,TRBV19
CASSARGGNSPLHF,TRBJ1-6,TRBV11-3
CASRRITGTSAINEQFF,TRBJ2-1,TRBV13
CAQGREGRYNEQFF,TRBJ2-1,TRBV2
CASSPGLAGGTGTKNIQYF,TRBJ2-4,TRBV18
CASTLGGSPYEQYF,TRBJ2-7,TRBV28
CASSTGNRGQGNTIYF,TRBJ1-3,TRBV19
CASSSTGDSHNEQFF,TRBJ2-1,TRBV9